These T cell receptor beta chains were read from a single sample in a study of post-analysis software for immune sequencing data. One entry per CDR3 protein, called by TCRdb with MiXCR from the PCR reads. The repertoire holds hundreds of thousands of distinct CDR3 sequences, with 40% to 50% as singletons. The sequencing sample was made of blood. The receptors were sampled from a girl between 10 and 17 years old with multiple sclerosis. The CDR3 runs from the conserved cysteine through the conserved F or W. D genes are given only for firm matches. Clone size appears in some rows only: once, few, many, or a class for an expanded clone.

V	size	J	D	CDR3	DNA
TRBV11-1	NA	TRBJ2-1	TRBD1	CASSPRQGYGYNEQFF	TGTGCCAGCAGCCCGAGACAGGGGTATGGCTACAATGAGCAGTTCTTC
TRBV10-3	few	TRBJ2-7	TRBD2	CAISAASGDYEQYF	TGTGCCATCAGTGCCGCTAGCGGAGATTACGAGCAGTACTTC
TRBV5-1	NA	TRBJ2-3	NA	CASSLGISDTQYF	TGCGCCAGCAGCCTGGGGATCTCAGATACGCAGTATTTT
TRBV4-1	NA	TRBJ2-1	NA	CASSQERAKSSYNEQFF	TGCGCCAGCAGCCAAGAGCGGGCCAAAAGCTCCTACAATGAGCAGTTCTTC
TRBV6-6	few	TRBJ1-1	TRBD1	CASSYRQGGTEAFF	TGTGCCAGCAGTTACCGACAGGGAGGCACTGAAGCTTTCTTT
TRBV7-3	NA	TRBJ2-2	NA	CASSPGRGSTGELFF	TGTGCCAGCAGCCCAGGACGGGGGTCCACCGGGGAGCTGTTTTTT
TRBV12-3/TRBV12-4	few	TRBJ2-7	NA	CASSPRAGGNEQYF	TGTGCCAGCAGTCCGAGGGCAGGGGGGAACGAGCAGTACTTC
TRBV7-9	NA	TRBJ2-3	TRBD1	CASSLARTGLTDTQYF	TGTGCCAGCAGCTTAGCGCGGACAGGGCTCACAGATACGCAGTATTTT
TRBV10-3	NA	TRBJ2-7	TRBD2	CAITTGTSGSYEQYF	TGTGCCATCACTACCGGGACTAGCGGGAGCTACGAGCAGTACTTC
TRBV5-1	NA	TRBJ2-4	TRBD2	CASSNVATSRSWSKNIQYF	TGCGCCAGCAGCAACGTGGCGACTAGCAGGAGTTGGTCCAAAAACATTCAGTACTTC
TRBV28	few	TRBJ2-3	NA	CASRPGGASETDTQYF	TGTGCCAGCAGGCCAGGCGGGGCATCTGAGACAGATACGCAGTATTTT
TRBV29-1	NA	TRBJ2-1	TRBD2	CSVEDLTSGRHKSYNEQFF	TGCAGCGTTGAAGACCTGACTAGCGGGAGACACAAATCCTACAATGAGCAGTTCTTC
TRBV6-5	NA	TRBJ1-6	TRBD1	CASSHDRGSLPTSPLHF	TGTGCCAGCAGTCACGACAGGGGATCCCTCCCTACATCACCCCTCCACTTT
TRBV30	NA	TRBJ2-4	TRBD1	CAWSVRGQGYIQYF	TGTGCCTGGAGTGTACGCGGACAGGGCTACATTCAGTACTTC
TRBV5-1	NA	TRBJ2-1	TRBD1	CASSPGQESTEQFF	TGCGCCAGCAGCCCGGGACAGGAGAGTACTGAGCAGTTCTTC
TRBV6-5	NA	TRBJ2-5	TRBD1	CASSHPVGQEQETQYF	TGTGCCAGCAGTCACCCTGTCGGACAGGAGCAAGAGACCCAGTACTTC
TRBV24-1	NA	TRBJ2-5	TRBD1	CATSESGTGGWETQYF	TGTGCCACCAGTGAGTCCGGGACAGGGGGATGGGAGACCCAGTACTTC
TRBV6-6	NA	TRBJ2-3	NA	CASSSGPPQDTQYF	TGTGCCAGCAGTTCCGGGCCTCCTCAGGATACGCAGTATTTT
TRBV2	NA	TRBJ2-3	TRBD2	CASIPRGVTDTQYF	TGTGCCAGCATCCCCCGGGGGGTCACAGATACGCAGTATTTT
TRBV12-3/TRBV12-4	NA	TRBJ2-3	NA	CASSSGTLQYF	TGTGCTAGCAGTTCCGGGACCCTGCAGTATTTT
TRBV20-1	NA	TRBJ1-5	TRBD1	CSAGRDRAVQPQHF	TGCAGTGCTGGCCGGGACAGGGCGGTTCAGCCCCAGCATTTT
TRBV29-1	few	TRBJ1-1	NA	CSVEEGMNTEAFF	TGCAGCGTTGAAGAAGGGATGAACACTGAAGCTTTCTTT
TRBV29-1	many	TRBJ2-7	NA	CSVADSTYEQYF	TGCAGCGTTGCTGACAGCACCTACGAGCAGTACTTC